This T cell receptor (beta chain) appears in the sequencing data of a study of shared clonotypes between healthy human individuals. This clone was counted only a few times. Its antigen is undetermined. Study-level findings and limits: Only blood was sampled; tissue repertoires likely differ.

This CDR3 comprises 13 residues. Germline V CDR1 and CDR2: SNHLY, FYNNEI. The authors ran the assay at deep level. Genomic DNA of every subset was divided equally among multiple immunoSEQ plates. The repertoire was sequenced with immunoSEQ multiplex PCR; TCRdb's copy has only in-frame clones and lacks some. The data hold roughly 510,000 clones, with roughly 85% observed a single time. Sequencing was performed on PBMCs. This TCR derives from a woman between 40 and 50 years old in good health. Some clones in this sample may be carry-over from other donors' samples. The chain joins TRBV2 to TRBJ2-5; the D is unclear. The end of the DNA is better explained by TRBJ2-7, so the J call may be wrong. The CDR3 here is CASREQSPFEQYF. The DNA of the CDR3 is TGTGCCAGCAGGGAGCAGTCCCCATTCGAGCAGTACTTC.